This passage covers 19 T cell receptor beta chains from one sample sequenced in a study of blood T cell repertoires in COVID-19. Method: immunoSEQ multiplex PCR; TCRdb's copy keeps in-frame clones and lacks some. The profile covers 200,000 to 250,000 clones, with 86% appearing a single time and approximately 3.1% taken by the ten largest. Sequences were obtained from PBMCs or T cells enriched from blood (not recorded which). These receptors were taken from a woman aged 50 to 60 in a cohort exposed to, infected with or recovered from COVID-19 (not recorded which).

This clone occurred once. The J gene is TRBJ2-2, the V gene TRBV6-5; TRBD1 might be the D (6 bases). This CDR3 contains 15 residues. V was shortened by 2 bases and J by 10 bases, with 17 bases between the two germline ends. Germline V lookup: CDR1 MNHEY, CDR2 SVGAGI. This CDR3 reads CASSYRFQGIEELFF. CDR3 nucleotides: TGTGCCAGCAGTTACAGGTTTCAGGGGATCGAGGAGCTGTTTTTT.

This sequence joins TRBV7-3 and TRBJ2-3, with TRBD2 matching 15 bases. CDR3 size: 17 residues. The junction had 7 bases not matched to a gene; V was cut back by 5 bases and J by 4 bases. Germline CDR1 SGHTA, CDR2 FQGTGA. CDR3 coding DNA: TGTGCCAGCAGCCGTCCCGGGACTAGCGGGGGGTCAGATACGCAGTATTTT. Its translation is CASSRPGTSGGSDTQYF.

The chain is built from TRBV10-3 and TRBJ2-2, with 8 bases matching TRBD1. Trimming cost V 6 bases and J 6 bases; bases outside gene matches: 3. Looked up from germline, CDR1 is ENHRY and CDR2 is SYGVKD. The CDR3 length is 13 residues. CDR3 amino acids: CAIRQGGPGELFF. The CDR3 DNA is TGTGCCATCAGACAGGGGGGCCCCGGGGAGCTGTTTTTT.

The CDR3 DNA reads as TGTGCCTGGAACTCCGGGACAGCCGTTGAAAAACTGTTTTTT. Amino acid sequence: CAWNSGTAVEKLFF. V is TRBV30 and J is TRBJ1-4; TRBD1 matches at 7 bases. The junction had 9 bases not matched to a gene; V was cut back by 4 bases and J by 7 bases. The CDR3 sequence is 14 residues long. Germline assignment: CDR1 GTSNPN and CDR2 SVGIG (reference sequence).

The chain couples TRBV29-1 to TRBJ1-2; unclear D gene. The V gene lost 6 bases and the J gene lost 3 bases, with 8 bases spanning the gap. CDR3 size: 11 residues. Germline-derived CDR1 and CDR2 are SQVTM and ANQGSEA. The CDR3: CSVLRDYGYTF. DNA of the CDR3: TGCAGCGTCTTGAGGGACTATGGCTACACCTTC. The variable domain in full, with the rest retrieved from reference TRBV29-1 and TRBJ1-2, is SAVISQKPSRDICQRGTSLTIQCQVDSQVTMMFWYRQQPGQSLTLIATANQGSEATYESGFVIDKFPISRPNLTFSTLTVSNMSPEDSSIYLCSVLRDYGYTFGSGTRLTVV.

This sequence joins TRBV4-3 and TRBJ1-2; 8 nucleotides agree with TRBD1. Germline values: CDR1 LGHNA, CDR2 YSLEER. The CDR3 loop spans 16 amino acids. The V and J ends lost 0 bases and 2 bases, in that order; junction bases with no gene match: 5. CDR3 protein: CASSQERQGHNYGYTF. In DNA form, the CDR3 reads TGCGCCAGCAGCCAAGAGAGACAGGGGCACAACTATGGCTACACCTTC.

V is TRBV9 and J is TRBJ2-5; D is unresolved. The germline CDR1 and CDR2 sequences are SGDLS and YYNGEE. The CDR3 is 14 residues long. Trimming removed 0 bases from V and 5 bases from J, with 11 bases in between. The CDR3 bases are TGTGCCAGCAGCGTAGAGAGGCCCGAGGAGACCCAGTACTTC. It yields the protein CASSVERPEETQYF.

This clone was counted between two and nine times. The CDR3: CSVDTSTDTQYF. The CDR3 nucleotides read TGCAGCGTAGACACCAGCACAGATACGCAGTATTTT. This chain uses TRBV29-1 with TRBJ2-3; D not resolved. This CDR3 is 12 amino acids long. Per the germline V gene, CDR1 is SQVTM and CDR2 is ANQGSEA. The V and J ends lost 6 bases and 0 bases respectively, with 7 bases between them.

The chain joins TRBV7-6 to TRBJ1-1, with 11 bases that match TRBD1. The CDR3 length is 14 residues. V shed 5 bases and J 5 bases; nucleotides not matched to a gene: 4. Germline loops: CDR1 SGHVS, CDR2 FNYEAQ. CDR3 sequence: CASSPDRGQTEAFF. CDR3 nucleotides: TGTGCCAGCAGCCCGGACAGGGGGCAGACTGAAGCTTTCTTT.

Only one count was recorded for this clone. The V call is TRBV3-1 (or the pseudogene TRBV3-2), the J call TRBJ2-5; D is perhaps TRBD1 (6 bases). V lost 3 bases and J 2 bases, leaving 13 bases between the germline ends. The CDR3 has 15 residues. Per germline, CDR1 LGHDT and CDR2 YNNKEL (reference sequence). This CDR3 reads CASSQRGGQQETQYF. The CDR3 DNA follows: TGTGCCAGCAGCCAGAGGGGCGGACAGCAAGAGACCCAGTACTTC.

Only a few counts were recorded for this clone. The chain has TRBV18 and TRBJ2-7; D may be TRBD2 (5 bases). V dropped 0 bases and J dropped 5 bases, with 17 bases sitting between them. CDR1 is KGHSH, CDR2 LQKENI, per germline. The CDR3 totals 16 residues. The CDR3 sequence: CASSPPSAGGGNEQYF. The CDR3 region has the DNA TGTGCCAGCTCACCACCGTCCGCCGGCGGAGGTAACGAGCAGTACTTC.

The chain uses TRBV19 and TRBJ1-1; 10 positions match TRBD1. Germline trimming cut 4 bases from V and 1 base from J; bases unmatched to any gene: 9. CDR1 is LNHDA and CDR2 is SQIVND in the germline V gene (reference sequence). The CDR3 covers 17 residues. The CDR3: CASSTSGQGWTNTEAFF. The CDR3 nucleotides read TGTGCCAGTAGTACCTCGGGACAGGGGTGGACGAACACTGAAGCTTTCTTT.

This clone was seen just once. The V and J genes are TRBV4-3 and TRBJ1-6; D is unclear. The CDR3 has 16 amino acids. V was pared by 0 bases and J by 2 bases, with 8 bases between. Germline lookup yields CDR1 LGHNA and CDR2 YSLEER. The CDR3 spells CASSQESRPYNSPLHF. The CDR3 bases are TGCGCCAGCAGCCAAGAGTCTAGACCCTATAATTCACCCCTCCACTTT.

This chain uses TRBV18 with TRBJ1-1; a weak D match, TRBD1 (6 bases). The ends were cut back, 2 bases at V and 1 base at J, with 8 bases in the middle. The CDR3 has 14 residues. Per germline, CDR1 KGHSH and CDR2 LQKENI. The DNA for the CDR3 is TGTGCCAGCTCACCAGCGACAGGGAACACTGAAGCTTTCTTT. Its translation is CASSPATGNTEAFF. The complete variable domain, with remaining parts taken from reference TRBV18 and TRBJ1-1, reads NAGVMQNPRHLVRRRGQEARLRCSPMKGHSHVYWYRQLPEEGLKFMVYLQKENIIDESGMPKERFSAEFPKEGPSILRIQQVVRGDSAAYFCASSPATGNTEAFFGQGTRLTVV.

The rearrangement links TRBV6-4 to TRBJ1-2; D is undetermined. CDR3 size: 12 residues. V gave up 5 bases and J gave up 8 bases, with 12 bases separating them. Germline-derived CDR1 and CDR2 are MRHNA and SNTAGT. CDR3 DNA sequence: TGTGCCAGCAGTAAGAGGGCGAGAGGCTACACCTTC. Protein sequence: CASSKRARGYTF.

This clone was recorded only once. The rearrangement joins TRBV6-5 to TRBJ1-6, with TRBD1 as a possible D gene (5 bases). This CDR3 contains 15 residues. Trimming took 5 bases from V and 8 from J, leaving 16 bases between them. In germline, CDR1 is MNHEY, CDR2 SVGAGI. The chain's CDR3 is CASSQAGGRDSPLHF. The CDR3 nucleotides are TGTGCCAGCAGTCAGGCCGGGGGAAGGGATTCACCCCTCCACTTT.

As DNA, the CDR3 is TGTGCCATCAGTGAGGGAGCCAGCTACACCTTC. Translation gives CAISEGASYTF. The rearrangement links TRBV10-3 to TRBJ1-2; no firm D call. CDR1 and CDR2 (germline): ENHRY, SYGVKD. V was cut by 2 bases and J by 9 bases, with 7 bases left in between. The CDR3 covers 11 residues.

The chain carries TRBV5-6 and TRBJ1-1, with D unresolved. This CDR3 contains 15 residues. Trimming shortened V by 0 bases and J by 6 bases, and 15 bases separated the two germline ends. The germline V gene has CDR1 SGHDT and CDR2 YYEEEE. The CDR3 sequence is CASSLAGGSPPEAFF. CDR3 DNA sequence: TGTGCCAGCAGCTTGGCCGGCGGTTCCCCGCCTGAAGCTTTCTTT.

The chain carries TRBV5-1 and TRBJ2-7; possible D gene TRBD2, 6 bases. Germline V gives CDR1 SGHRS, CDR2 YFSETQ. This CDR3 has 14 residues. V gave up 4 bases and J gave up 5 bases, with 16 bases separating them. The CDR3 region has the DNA TGCGCCAGCAGCCCCGGAGGGGCGACAAACGAGCAGTACTTC. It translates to CASSPGGATNEQYF.